This T cell receptor beta chain was identified during a study of blood T cells in healthy people across ages. Germline V CDR1 and CDR2: DFQATT, SNEGSKA (reference sequence). The length of the CDR3 is 12 residues. Trimming cost V 5 bases and J 5 bases, with 11 bases left between them. Sample-barcoded 5' priming and a J-beta primer mix drove a second PCR of roughly 7 to 11 cycles. MiXCR, applied by TCRdb to the 5' RACE reads, yields one record per CDR3 protein. Of 450,000 to 650,000 distinct CDR3 sequences listed, around 24% are singletons. The same sample was also used in a study of T cells of mothers and their children. That source reports: Sequencing got over 9 million TCR beta CDR3 reads from each mother and a few million from each child. An overlap that was slightly higher, though non-significant, was seen in related mother-child pairs versus unrelated pairs.

Sequenced input: blood. The chain uses TRBV20-1 and TRBJ2-3, with unresolved D. The TCR was taken from a boy aged 10-17 years in good health. CDR3 sequence reads: CSAPRIGDTQYF. The CDR3 DNA reads TGCAGTGCTCCCAGGATAGGAGATACGCAGTATTTT.